This T cell receptor (beta chain) was obtained from a study of control samples from healthy donors and cancer patients. V lost 5 bases, J lost 2 bases, and 8 bases stayed unmatched. Germline values: CDR1 MNHEY, CDR2 SVGEGT. The length of the CDR3 is 15 residues. The protocol was immunoSEQ multiplex PCR, while the TCRdb copy is restricted to in-frame clones and leaves out a portion. This table has some 28,000 clones, around 80% appearing once. The rearrangement joins TRBV6-2 or TRBV6-3 to TRBJ2-7, with TRBD1 matching 8 bases. Sequenced: PBMCs. This TCR was sampled from a man aged 55 to 70 with head and neck cancer. CDR3 residues: CASSAPGQVTYEQYF. In nucleotides, the CDR3 is TGTGCCAGCAGTGCGCCGGGACAGGTAACCTACGAGCAGTACTTC.